This TCR beta chain was identified in a study of T cell repertoires in cytomegalovirus infection. Background on the study: Both a matching HLA type and CMV infection were indicated by public TCR beta signatures. Findings and limits, study-wide: Summed frequency of shared TCR beta families picked out CMV carriers who also had the relevant HLA. Across the ex vivo response, the dominant clonotypes were HLA-C-restricted CMV-specific TCR beta clonotypes.

Germline lookup yields CDR1 MNHEY and CDR2 SVGAGI. Unmatched junction bases numbered 11, after V lost 6 bases and J lost 15 bases. This CDR3 is 12 amino acids long. From the reads, TCRdb called clonotypes with MiXCR, one entry per CDR3 protein. The sample contains about 100,000 distinct CDR3 sequences, more than 20% of which appear only once. This clonotype has just a few counts. What it binds is unknown. The chain employs TRBV6-5 and TRBJ2-1, with TRBD1 identical over 7 bases. The sequence was collected from a human donor in good health (CMV status not recorded). Some clones in this sample may be carry-over from other donors' samples. The sample was CD8+ T cells from PBMCs. CDR3: CASSLGGYRMFF. For the CDR3, the DNA is TGTGCCAGCAGCTTAGGGGGCTACCGGATGTTCTTC.